These 9 T cell receptor beta chains were sequenced from one sample in a study of spatial heterogeneity in lung cancer. Whole-study findings and limits: Intratumoral expanded alpha and beta TCR counts were found to track tumor mutation counts.

Time point indicated: sample taken at primary tumor resection. TCRdb passed the 5' RACE reads through MiXCR, listing each CDR3 protein once. The repertoire holds under 12,000 distinct CDR3 sequences, with about 5% as singletons. These receptors have no known antigen. The sequenced sample was lung tumor tissue, obtained at surgery. Every receptor here comes from a male donor with early-stage non-small cell lung cancer.

This clonotype was seen at least ten times. Since the library was made to target alpha chains, this beta chain is a stray read and its abundance is not meaningful. The V gene is TRBV3-1, the J gene TRBJ1-5; 10 bases fit TRBD1. This CDR3 contains 14 residues. With 4 bases clipped from V and 6 bases from J, the junction kept 3 bases outside the gene matches. Germline CDR1 is LGHDT and CDR2 is YNNKEL (reference sequence). This CDR3 is CASSRTGGGQPQHF. As DNA, the CDR3 is TGTGCCAGCAGCCGGACAGGGGGGGGTCAGCCCCAGCATTTT.

The sample holds many counts of this clonotype. The library was built for alpha chains, so this beta chain is an off-target read and its size means little. This rearrangement joins TRBV7-8 to TRBJ1-5; D call uncertain. Germline V lookup: CDR1 SGHVS, CDR2 FQNEAQ. V was pared by 0 bases and J by 7 bases, with 7 bases between. The CDR3 contains 13 residues. The CDR3 DNA reads as TGTGCCAGCAGCTTAGCGTATGGCCAGCCCCAGCATTTT. Translated: CASSLAYGQPQHF.

This clonotype occurred many times. This beta chain represents an off-target read in a library built for alpha chains; its size is of limited meaning. The chain employs TRBV4-2 and TRBJ1-2; tentatively, D is TRBD1 (5 bases). Trimming shortened V by 0 bases and J by 6 bases, and 14 bases separated the two germline ends. Germline V gene sequence: CDR1 LGHNA, CDR2 YNFKEQ. CDR3 length equals 15 residues. The CDR3 reads CASSQEWSRVNGYTF. The CDR3 bases are TGTGCCAGCAGCCAAGAATGGTCCAGGGTAAATGGCTACACCTTC.

In this sample, this clonotype turned up many times. The library was designed around alpha chains, so this beta chain is a stray read whose abundance carries little weight. This chain uses TRBV28 with TRBJ2-7; 7 nucleotides align to TRBD1. The trim removed 5 bases at V and 0 bases at J, leaving 7 bases unmatched. Germline-derived CDR1 and CDR2 are MDHEN and SYDVKM. The CDR3 is made up of 15 amino acids. The CDR3 sequence is CASSPGQETSYEQYF. CDR3 nucleotide sequence: TGTGCCAGCAGTCCCGGACAGGAAACCTCCTACGAGCAGTACTTC.

This clonotype was detected only once. This beta chain is off target for a library built for alpha chains, so its abundance means little. This rearrangement joins TRBV20-1 to TRBJ2-1, with 8 bases identical to TRBD2. This CDR3 is 16 amino acids long. Unmatched junction bases numbered 11, after V lost 1 base and J lost 6 bases. The V gene's germline CDR1 is DFQATT and CDR2 SNEGSKA (reference sequence). The CDR3 here is CSARVFGRGAGNEQFF. In DNA, the CDR3 is TGCAGTGCTAGAGTGTTCGGGAGGGGCGCGGGCAATGAGCAGTTCTTC.

This clonotype was picked up many times. The size of this beta chain means little, since it is a stray read in a library made for alpha chains. The chain's CDR3 is CASSVGLAGGIYNEQFF. Here the CDR3 DNA reads TGTGCCAGCAGCGTAGGACTAGCGGGGGGAATATACAATGAGCAGTTCTTC. The rearrangement links TRBV9 to TRBJ2-1; 13 bases map to TRBD2. Germline values: CDR1 SGDLS, CDR2 YYNGEE. This CDR3 region has 17 residues. V dropped 0 bases and J dropped 4; count of bases not matched to a gene: 4. The whole variable domain, filled in from reference TRBV9 and TRBJ2-1, reads DSGVTQTPKHLITATGQRVTLRCSPRSGDLSVYWYQQSLDQGLQFLIQYYNGEERAKGNILERFSAQQFPDLHSELNLSSLELGDSALYFCASSVGLAGGIYNEQFFGPGTRLTVL.

This clonotype is classed as medium-sized. For a library built for alpha chains, this beta chain is a stray read; little rests on its size. The chain employs TRBV3-1 and TRBJ1-6, with 8 bases aligning to TRBD1. The CDR3 consists of 14 residues. Trimming took 5 bases from V and 9 from J; bases not matched to a gene: 6. Germline CDR1 reads LGHDT; CDR2 reads YNNKEL (reference sequence). CDR3 protein: CASSGTGPGSPLHF. Written as DNA, the CDR3 is TGTGCCAGCAGCGGGACAGGCCCTGGTTCACCCCTCCACTTT.

This clonotype has ten or more counts. This beta chain is an unintended read in a library built for alpha chains; its size means little. J is TRBJ1-6 and V is TRBV5-1, with TRBD1 matching over 9 bases. Germline CDR1 SGHRS, CDR2 YFSETQ. The CDR3 is 16 residues long. Losses at the gene ends were 0 bases for V and 8 bases for J; bases not matched to a gene: 6. The CDR3 reads CASSLEGQGEDSPLHF. CDR3 in DNA: TGCGCCAGCAGCTTGGAGGGACAGGGTGAAGATTCACCCCTCCACTTT.

This clonotype was observed many times. This beta chain was picked up by a library intended for alpha chains and is off target, so its count carries little meaning. The V gene is TRBV28, the J gene TRBJ2-7, with no clear D. Trimming pared 5 bases from V and 1 base from J, leaving 9 bases between. This CDR3 region has 13 residues. The V gene's germline CDR1 is MDHEN and CDR2 SYDVKM. The CDR3 DNA sequence: TGTGCCAGCAGTCGGTCAGGATCCTACGAGCAGTACTTC. Protein: CASSRSGSYEQYF.